This T cell receptor beta chain was found in a study of blood T cell repertoires in COVID-19. Study at large: Acute and convalescent COVID-19 samples came from the United States, Italy and Spain. In each case, the material was cDNA or gDNA derived from T cells, B-cell-depleted T cells, or PBMCs.

Trimming pared 2 bases from V and 6 bases from J, leaving 17 bases between. CDR3 length: 17 residues. Germline V gene data show CDR1 as MNHEY and CDR2 as SMNVEV (reference sequence). Authors' processing steps: Scientists estimated how many nucleated cells there were by amplifying reference gene primers. Repertoires were generated with immunoSEQ multiplex PCR, while TCRdb's copy carries only in-frame clones and drops some. That table gives V, J and clone size, and the DNA gave D and trimming. The data contain about 170,000 clones, roughly 80% of them singletons. Those enrolled in Seattle joined during active infection and were followed longitudinally afterward.

The sample comprised peripheral blood. This sequence was found in a woman in her thirties or forties with COVID-19, enrolled during active disease. The gene calls are TRBV27 and TRBJ1-6; perhaps TRBD1 as D (5 bases). This CDR3 reads CASSLIGTGSFNSPLHF. CDR3 nucleotides: TGTGCCAGCAGTTTAATCGGGACTGGCAGTTTTAATTCACCCCTCCACTTT.